The following is a T cell receptor beta chain sequence with its context. The data are from a study of blood T cell repertoires in COVID-19. About the study: Spain, Italy and the United States supplied samples that represented acute and convalescent COVID-19. T cells, B-cell-depleted T cells, or PBMCs provided the cDNA or gDNA that served as material.

V lost 4 bases to trimming and J lost 2 bases; unmatched junction nucleotides: 15. The CDR3 has 17 residues. As originally analysed: The assay estimated nucleated cells by amplifying reference gene primers. The assay was immunoSEQ multiplex PCR, and TCRdb's table has in-frame clones only and misses some. V, J and clone size were drawn from that table, and D and trimming were deduced from the DNA. Of fewer than 130,000 clones detected, roughly nine tenths appear once; the ten largest clones hold less than 40%. The sample comprised peripheral blood. The V call is TRBV5-3, the J call TRBJ2-7; 7 nucleotides align to TRBD2. TRBV5-3 is an ORF, and what it does is uncertain. The TCR was taken from a woman over 75 with acute or convalescent COVID-19. In nucleotides, the CDR3 is TGTGCCAGAAGCCTGAATCCCGTAGCGGGTAGAACCTACGAGCAGTACTTC. It specifies CARSLNPVAGRTYEQYF.